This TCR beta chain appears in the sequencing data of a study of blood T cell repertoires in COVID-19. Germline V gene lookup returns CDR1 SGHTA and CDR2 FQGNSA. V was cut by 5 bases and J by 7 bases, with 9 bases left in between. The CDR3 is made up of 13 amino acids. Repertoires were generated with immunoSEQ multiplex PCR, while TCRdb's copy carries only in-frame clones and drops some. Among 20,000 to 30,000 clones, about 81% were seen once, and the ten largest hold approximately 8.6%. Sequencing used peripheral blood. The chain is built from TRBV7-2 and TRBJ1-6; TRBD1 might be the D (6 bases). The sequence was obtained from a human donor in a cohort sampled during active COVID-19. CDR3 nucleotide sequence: TGTGCCAGCAGCCCAACAGGGAATTCACCCCTCCACTTT. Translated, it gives CASSPTGNSPLHF. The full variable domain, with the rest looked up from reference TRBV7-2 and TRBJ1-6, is GAGVSQSPSNKVTEKGKDVELRCDPISGHTALYWYRQSLGQGLEFLIYFQGNSAPDKSGLPSDRFSAERTGGSVSTLTIQRTQQEDSAVYLCASSPTGNSPLHFGNGTRLTVT.